This T cell receptor beta chain was captured by sequencing in a study of Graves' ophthalmopathy and Graves' hyperthyroidism. Hyperthyroidism is called stable when no ophthalmopathy develops within 18 months of follow-up. Excluded were patients with other autoimmune diseases, uncontrolled infections, pregnancy or lactation. PBMCs originated in roughly 9.3 ml of fresh peripheral blood. Amplification of TCR beta CDR3 regions used RNA transcripts. The first-round RT-PCR employed HTBI primers together with the Qiagen OneStep RT-PCR kit. A multiplex PCR was then performed as the second round. MiXCR, run by TCRdb on the multiplex PCR reads, gives a single entry per CDR3 protein. Of roughly 420,000 distinct CDR3 sequences detected, around 21% appear once; the ten largest clones hold approximately 3.2%. The sample holds many counts of this clonotype. Trimming stripped 10 bases from V and 0 bases from J, with 18 bases between. Germline V gene lookup returns CDR1 SNHLY and CDR2 FYNNEI. The CDR3 covers 15 residues.

V is TRBV2 and J is TRBJ1-2; no reliable D call. The receptor's source is a woman aged 18-29 years with stable Graves' hyperthyroidism. What was sequenced was peripheral blood. CDR3 DNA sequence: TGTGCCACCAATCCTACACAGAACTCTAACTATGGCTACACCTTC. It yields the protein CATNPTQNSNYGYTF. The full variable domain, its missing parts supplied by reference TRBV2 and TRBJ1-2, is EPEVTQTPSHQVTQMGQEVILRCVPISNHLYFYWYRQILGQKVEFLVSFYNNEISEKSEIFDDQFSVERPDGSNFTLKIRSTKLEDSAMYFCATNPTQNSNYGYTFGSGTRLTVV.